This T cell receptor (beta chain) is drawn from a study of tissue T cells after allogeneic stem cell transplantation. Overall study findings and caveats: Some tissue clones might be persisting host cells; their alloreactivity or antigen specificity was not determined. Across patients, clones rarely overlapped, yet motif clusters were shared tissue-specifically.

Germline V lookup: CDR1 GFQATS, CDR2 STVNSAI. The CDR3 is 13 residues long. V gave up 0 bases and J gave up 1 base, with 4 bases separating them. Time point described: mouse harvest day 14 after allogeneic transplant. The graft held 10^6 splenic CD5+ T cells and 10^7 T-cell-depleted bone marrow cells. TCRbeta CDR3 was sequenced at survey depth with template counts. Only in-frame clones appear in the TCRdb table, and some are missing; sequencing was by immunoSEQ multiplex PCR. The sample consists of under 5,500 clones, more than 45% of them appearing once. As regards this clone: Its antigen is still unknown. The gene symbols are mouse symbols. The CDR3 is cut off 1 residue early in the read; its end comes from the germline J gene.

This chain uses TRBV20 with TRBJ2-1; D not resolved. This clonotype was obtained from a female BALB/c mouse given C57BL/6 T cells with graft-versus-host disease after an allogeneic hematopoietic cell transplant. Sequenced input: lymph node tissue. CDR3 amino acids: CGARDQNYAEQFF. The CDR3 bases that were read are TGTGGTGCTAGGGATCAAAACTATGCTGAGCAGTTC.